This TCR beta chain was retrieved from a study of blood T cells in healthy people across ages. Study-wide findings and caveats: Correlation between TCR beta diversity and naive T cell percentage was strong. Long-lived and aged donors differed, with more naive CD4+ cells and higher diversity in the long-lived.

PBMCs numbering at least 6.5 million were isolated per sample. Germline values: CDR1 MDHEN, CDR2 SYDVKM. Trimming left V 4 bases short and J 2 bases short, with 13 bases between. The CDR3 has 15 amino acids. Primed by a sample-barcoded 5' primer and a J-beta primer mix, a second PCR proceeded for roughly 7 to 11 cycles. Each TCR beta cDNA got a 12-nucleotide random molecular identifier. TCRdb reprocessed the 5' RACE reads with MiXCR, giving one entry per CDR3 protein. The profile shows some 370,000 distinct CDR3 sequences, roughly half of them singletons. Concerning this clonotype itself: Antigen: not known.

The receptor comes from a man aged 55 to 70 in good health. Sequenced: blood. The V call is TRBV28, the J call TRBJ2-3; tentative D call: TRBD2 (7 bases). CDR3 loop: CASSSKRDNTDTQYF. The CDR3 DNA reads TGTGCCAGCAGTTCGAAGCGGGACAACACAGATACGCAGTATTTT. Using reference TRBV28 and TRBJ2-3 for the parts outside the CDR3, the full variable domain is DVKVTQSSRYLVKRTGEKVFLECVQDMDHENMFWYRQDPGLGLRLIYFSYDVKMKEKGDIPEGYSVSREKKERFSLILESASTNQTSMYLCASSSKRDNTDTQYFGPGTRLTVL.